The 8 T cell receptor beta chains below come from one sample, sequenced in a study of blood T cell repertoires in COVID-19. The protocol was immunoSEQ multiplex PCR, while the TCRdb copy is restricted to in-frame clones and leaves out a portion. Of around 330,000 clones in the sample, about nine tenths were seen once. What was sequenced was PBMCs or T cells enriched from blood (not recorded which). These receptors were taken from a man in his 60s who had recovered from COVID-19.

The DNA for the CDR3 is TGTGCCAGCAGTTTTCAAGAGCAGTACTTC. It specifies CASSFQEQYF. The chain combines TRBV28 with TRBJ2-7; D call uncertain. The CDR3 is 10 residues long. CDR1 MDHEN and CDR2 SYDVKM come from the germline V gene. Trimming shortened V by 3 bases and J by 7 bases, and 4 bases separated the two germline ends.

This chain connects TRBV18 to TRBJ1-2; 8 nucleotides line up with TRBD1. With V trimmed by 5 bases and J by 7 bases, 3 bases remained unmatched. The CDR3 contains 12 residues. CDR1 and CDR2 (germline): KGHSH, LQKENI. CDR3 nucleotides: TGTGCCAGCTCATCAACAGGGGGTGGCTACACCTTC. Protein sequence: CASSSTGGGYTF.

The rearrangement links TRBV24-1 to TRBJ2-3; D is possibly TRBD1 (5 bases). Germline values: CDR1 KGHDR, CDR2 SFDVKD. The CDR3 runs 13 residues. The ends were cut back, 5 bases at V and 6 bases at J, with 11 bases in the middle. CDR3 nucleotide sequence: TGTGCCACCAGTGTGGCAGGGAAGGATACGCAGTATTTT. Residues: CATSVAGKDTQYF.

The chain recombines TRBV13 with TRBJ2-2, with D possibly matching TRBD1 (8 bases). CDR3 size: 16 residues. Germline V lookup: CDR1 PRHDT, CDR2 FYEKMQ (reference sequence). The V gene lost 5 bases and the J gene lost 7 bases, with 20 bases spanning the gap. In nucleotides, the CDR3 is TGTGCCAGCAGCCCCCGGACAGGGAGGGCCGGCGGGGAGCTGTTTTTT. Protein: CASSPRTGRAGGELFF.

J is TRBJ1-2 and V is TRBV19; possibly TRBD1 for D (6 bases). Germline CDR1 is LNHDA and CDR2 is SQIVND (reference sequence). The CDR3 loop spans 16 amino acids. V lost 4 bases and J lost 5, with 20 bases in between. The CDR3 bases are TGTGCCAGTAGTAGCCCCCCCTCTGGGGGCAGGTATGGCTACACCTTC. Its protein is CASSSPPSGGRYGYTF.

This clone was detected only a few times. The CDR3 spells CASSRFNRGNYEQYF. The CDR3 bases are TGTGCCAGCAGCCGATTCAACAGGGGGAACTACGAGCAGTACTTC. J is TRBJ2-7 and V is TRBV5-8, with TRBD1 matching 8 bases. The CDR3 contains 15 residues. Germline CDR1 and CDR2: SGHTS and YDEGEE. Germline trimming cut 4 bases from V and 3 bases from J; bases unmatched to any gene: 9.

J is TRBJ2-7 and V is TRBV10-3; D not resolved. V lost 4 bases and J lost 1, with 14 bases in between. Germline V gene sequence: CDR1 ENHRY, CDR2 SYGVKD. This CDR3 is 15 amino acids long. The chain's CDR3 is CAISAWQVDSYEQYF. Written as DNA, the CDR3 is TGTGCCATCAGTGCCTGGCAGGTCGATTCCTACGAGCAGTACTTC.

This clone was counted once. This chain connects TRBV5-1 to TRBJ2-1; TRBD2 matches at 10 bases. This CDR3 contains 16 residues. Looked up from germline, CDR1 is SGHRS and CDR2 is YFSETQ. After removal of 6 bases from V and 8 bases from J, the junction contained 14 bases not matched to a gene. CDR3 region: CASTNLGSGRLDEQFF. In DNA, the CDR3 is TGCGCCAGCACAAACCTGGGTAGCGGGAGGTTAGATGAGCAGTTCTTC.